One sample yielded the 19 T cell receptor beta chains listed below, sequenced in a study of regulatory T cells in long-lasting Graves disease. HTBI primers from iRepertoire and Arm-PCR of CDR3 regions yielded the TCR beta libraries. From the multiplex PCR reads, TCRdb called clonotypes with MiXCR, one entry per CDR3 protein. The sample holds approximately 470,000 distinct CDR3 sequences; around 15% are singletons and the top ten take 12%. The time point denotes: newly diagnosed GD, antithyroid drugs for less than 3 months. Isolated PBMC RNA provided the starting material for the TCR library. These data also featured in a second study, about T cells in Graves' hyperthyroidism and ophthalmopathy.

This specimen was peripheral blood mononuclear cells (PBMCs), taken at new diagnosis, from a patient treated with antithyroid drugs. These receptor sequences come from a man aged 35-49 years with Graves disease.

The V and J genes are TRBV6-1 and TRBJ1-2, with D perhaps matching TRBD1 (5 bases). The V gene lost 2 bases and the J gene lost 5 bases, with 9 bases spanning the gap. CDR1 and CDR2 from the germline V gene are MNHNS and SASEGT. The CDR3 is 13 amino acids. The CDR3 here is CASSESTDYGYTF. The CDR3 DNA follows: TGTGCCAGCAGTGAATCGACAGATTATGGCTACACCTTC.

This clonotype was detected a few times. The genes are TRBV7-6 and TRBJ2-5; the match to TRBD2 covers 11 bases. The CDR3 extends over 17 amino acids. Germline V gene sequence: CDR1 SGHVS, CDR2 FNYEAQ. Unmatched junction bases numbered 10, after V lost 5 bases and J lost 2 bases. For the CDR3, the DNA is TGTGCCAGCAGCCCGACTACTAGCGGGAGCATACAAGAGACCCAGTACTTC. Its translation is CASSPTTSGSIQETQYF.

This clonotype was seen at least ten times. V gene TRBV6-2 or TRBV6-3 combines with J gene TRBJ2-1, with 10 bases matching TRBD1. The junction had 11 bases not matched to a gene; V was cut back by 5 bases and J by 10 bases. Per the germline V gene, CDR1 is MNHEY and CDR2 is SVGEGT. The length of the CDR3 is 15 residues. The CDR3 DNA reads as TGTGCCAGCAGTACCGGACAGGGGGTGGGTAAGGAGCAGTTCTTC. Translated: CASSTGQGVGKEQFF.

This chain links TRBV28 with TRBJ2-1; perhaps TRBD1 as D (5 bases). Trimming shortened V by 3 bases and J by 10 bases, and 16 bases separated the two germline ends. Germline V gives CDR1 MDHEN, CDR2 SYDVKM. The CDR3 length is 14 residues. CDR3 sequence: CASSLFRGNYEQFF. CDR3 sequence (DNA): TGTGCCAGCAGTTTGTTTAGGGGTAACTACGAGCAGTTCTTC.

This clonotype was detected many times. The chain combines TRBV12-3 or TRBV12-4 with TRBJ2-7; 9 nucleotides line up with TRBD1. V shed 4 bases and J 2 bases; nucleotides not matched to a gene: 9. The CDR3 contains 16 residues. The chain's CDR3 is CASSSPDRGYPYEQYF. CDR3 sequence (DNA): TGTGCCAGCAGTTCCCCGGACAGGGGATATCCCTACGAGCAGTACTTC.

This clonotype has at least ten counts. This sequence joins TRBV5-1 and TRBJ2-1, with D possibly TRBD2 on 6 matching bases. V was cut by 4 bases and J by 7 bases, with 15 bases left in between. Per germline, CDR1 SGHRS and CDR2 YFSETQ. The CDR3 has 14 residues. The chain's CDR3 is CASSIGPAGNEQFF. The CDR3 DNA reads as TGCGCCAGCAGCATCGGACCGGCGGGGAATGAGCAGTTCTTC.

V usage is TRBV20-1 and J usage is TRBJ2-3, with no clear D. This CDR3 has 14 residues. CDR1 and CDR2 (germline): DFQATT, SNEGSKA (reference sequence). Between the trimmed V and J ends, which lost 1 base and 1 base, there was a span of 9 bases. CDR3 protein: CSARAEQGTDTQYF. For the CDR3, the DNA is TGCAGTGCTAGAGCTGAGCAGGGCACAGATACGCAGTATTTT.

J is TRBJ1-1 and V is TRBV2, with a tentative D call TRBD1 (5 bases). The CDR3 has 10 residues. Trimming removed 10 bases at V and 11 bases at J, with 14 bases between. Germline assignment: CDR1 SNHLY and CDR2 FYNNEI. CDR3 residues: CANQGGQAFF. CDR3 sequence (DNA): TGTGCCAACCAGGGTGGTCAGGCTTTCTTT.

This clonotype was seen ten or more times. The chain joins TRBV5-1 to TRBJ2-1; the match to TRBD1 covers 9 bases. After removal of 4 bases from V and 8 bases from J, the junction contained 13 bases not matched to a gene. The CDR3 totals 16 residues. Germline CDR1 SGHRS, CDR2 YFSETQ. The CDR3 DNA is TGCGCCAGCAGCACGGACAGGGGCTACCGTGCCGATGAGCAGTTCTTC. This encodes CASSTDRGYRADEQFF.

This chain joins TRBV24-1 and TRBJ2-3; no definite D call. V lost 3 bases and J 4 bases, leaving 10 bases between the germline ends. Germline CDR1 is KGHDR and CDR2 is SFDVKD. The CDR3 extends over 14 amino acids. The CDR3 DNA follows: TGTGCCACCAGTGATGCGTATTTGGCAGATACGCAGTATTTT. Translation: CATSDAYLADTQYF.

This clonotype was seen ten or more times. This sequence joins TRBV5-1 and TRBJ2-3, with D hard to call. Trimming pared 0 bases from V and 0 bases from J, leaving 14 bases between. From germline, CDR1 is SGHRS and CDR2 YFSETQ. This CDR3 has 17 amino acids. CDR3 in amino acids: CASSLVTSSYSTDTQYF. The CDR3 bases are TGCGCCAGCAGCTTGGTCACAAGCTCCTATAGCACAGATACGCAGTATTTT.

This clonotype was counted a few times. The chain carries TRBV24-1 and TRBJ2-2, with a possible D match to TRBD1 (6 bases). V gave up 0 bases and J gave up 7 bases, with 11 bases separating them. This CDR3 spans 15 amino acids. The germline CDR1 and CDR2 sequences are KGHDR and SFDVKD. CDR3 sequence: CATSDLDRSVGELFF. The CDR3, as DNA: TGTGCCACCAGTGATTTGGACAGGAGCGTCGGGGAGCTGTTTTTT.

The CDR3 protein is CASSIVAATEAFF. The DNA of the CDR3 is TGTGCCAGTAGTATAGTAGCAGCAACTGAAGCTTTCTTT. This rearrangement joins TRBV19 to TRBJ1-1; no clear D gene. V was pared by 1 base and J by 5 bases, with 8 bases between. There are 13 residues in the CDR3. Germline V gene lookup returns CDR1 LNHDA and CDR2 SQIVND (reference sequence).

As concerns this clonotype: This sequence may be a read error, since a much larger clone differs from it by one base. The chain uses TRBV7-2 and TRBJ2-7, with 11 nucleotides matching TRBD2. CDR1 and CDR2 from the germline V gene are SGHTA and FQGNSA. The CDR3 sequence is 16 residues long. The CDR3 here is CASSPLTSGRIYGQYF. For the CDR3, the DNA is TGTGCCAGCAGCCCACTAACTAGCGGGAGAATCTACGGGCAGTACTTC.

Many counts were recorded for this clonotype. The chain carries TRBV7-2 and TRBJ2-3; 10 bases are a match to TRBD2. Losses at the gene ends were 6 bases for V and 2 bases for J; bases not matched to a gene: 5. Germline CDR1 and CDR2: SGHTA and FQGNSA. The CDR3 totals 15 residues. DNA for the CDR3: TGTGCCAGCAGTTGGAGCGGGAGGGACACAGATACGCAGTATTTT. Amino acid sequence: CASSWSGRDTDTQYF.

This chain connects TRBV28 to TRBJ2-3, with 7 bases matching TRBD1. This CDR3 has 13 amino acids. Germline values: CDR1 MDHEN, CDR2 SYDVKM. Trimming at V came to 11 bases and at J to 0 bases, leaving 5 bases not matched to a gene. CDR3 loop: CAGPGQSTDTQYF. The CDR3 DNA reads TGTGCCGGCCCGGGACAGAGCACAGATACGCAGTATTTT.

This CDR3 reads CAWSLAGGFGWFF. As DNA, the CDR3 is TGTGCCTGGAGCCTAGCGGGAGGTTTTGGGTGGTTCTTC. V is TRBV30 and J is TRBJ2-1; TRBD2 matches at 11 bases. Germline-derived CDR1 and CDR2 are GTSNPN and SVGIG (reference sequence). The CDR3 totals 13 residues. J was trimmed by 15 bases and V by 3 bases; bases with no gene match: 10.

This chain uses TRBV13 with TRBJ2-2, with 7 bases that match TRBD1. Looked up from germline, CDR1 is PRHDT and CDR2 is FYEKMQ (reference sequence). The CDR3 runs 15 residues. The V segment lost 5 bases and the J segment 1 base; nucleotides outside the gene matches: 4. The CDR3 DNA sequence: TGTGCCAGCAGCCTCCAGGGGGTGAACACCGGGGAGCTGTTTTTT. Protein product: CASSLQGVNTGELFF.

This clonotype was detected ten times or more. CDR3 bases: TGCGCCAGCAGCTTGGATGACAATGAGCAGTTCTTC. It encodes CASSLDDNEQFF. This chain connects TRBV5-1 to TRBJ2-1; no clear D gene. CDR3 length: 12 residues. The germline V gene has CDR1 SGHRS and CDR2 YFSETQ. The ends were cut back, 0 bases at V and 5 bases at J, with 3 bases in the middle.